Here is one T cell receptor beta chain with its context. Its target is unknown. The data originate from a study of blood T cells in healthy people across ages. General study findings and limits: Naive CD4+ cells and diversity were both higher in long-lived donors than in aged donors. PBMCs went unsorted, and a conclusive naive versus antigen-experienced comparison was therefore prevented.

The CDR3 loop spans 15 amino acids. Trimming cost V 1 base and J 7 bases, with 17 bases left between them. Per the germline V gene, CDR1 is DFQATT and CDR2 is SNEGSKA (reference sequence). Healthy Caucasians from Russia aged about 6 to 90 served as donors. Together with a sample-barcoded 5' primer, a J-beta primer mix was included in a second PCR lasting about 7 to 11 cycles. Every cDNA molecule bore a tag from a template-switch adaptor containing 12 random nucleotides. TCRdb fed the 5' RACE reads into MiXCR, producing one record per CDR3 protein. The sample yields some 1.1 million distinct CDR3 sequences, more than 30% seen once.

V usage is TRBV20-1 and J usage is TRBJ2-1, with no clear D. This TCR derives from a young man in good health. Sequenced material: blood. The chain's CDR3 is CSARAGERVWNEQFF. The CDR3 DNA reads TGCAGTGCTAGAGCCGGAGAAAGGGTATGGAATGAGCAGTTCTTC.